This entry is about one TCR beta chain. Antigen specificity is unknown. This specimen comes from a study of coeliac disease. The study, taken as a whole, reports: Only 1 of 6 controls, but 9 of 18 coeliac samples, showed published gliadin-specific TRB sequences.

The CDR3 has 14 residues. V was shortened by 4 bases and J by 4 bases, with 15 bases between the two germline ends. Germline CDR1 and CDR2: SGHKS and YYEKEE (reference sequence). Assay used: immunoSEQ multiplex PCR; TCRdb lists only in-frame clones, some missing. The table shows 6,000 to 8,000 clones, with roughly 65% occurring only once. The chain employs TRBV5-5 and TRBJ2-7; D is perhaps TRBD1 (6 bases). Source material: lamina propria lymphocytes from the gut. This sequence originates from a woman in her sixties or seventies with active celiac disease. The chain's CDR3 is CASSPRTVQYEQYF. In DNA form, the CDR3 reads TGTGCCAGCAGCCCACGGACAGTTCAGTACGAGCAGTACTTC.